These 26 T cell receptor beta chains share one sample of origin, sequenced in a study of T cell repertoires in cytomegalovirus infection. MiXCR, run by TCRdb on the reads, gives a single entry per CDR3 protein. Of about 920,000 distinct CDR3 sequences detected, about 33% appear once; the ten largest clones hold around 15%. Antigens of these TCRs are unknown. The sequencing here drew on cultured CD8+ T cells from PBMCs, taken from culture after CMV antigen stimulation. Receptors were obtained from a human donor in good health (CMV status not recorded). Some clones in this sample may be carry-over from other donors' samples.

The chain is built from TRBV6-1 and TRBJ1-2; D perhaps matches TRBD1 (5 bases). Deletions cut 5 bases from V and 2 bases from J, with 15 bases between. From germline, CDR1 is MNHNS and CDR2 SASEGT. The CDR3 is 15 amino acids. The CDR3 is CASSRTGTQNYGYTF. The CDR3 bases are TGTGCCAGCAGTAGGACCGGGACGCAGAACTATGGCTACACCTTC.

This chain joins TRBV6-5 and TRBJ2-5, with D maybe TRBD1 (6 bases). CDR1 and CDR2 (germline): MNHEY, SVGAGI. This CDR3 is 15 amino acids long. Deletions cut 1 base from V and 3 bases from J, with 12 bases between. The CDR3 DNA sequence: TGTGCCAGCAGTTACTTACAGGGCTGGAAAGAGACCCAGTACTTC. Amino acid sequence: CASSYLQGWKETQYF.

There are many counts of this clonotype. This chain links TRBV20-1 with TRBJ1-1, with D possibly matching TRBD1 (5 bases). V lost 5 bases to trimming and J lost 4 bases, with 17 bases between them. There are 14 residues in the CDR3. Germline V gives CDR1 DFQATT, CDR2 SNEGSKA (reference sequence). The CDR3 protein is CSALSGGFGTEAFF. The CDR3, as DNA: TGCAGTGCTCTTTCCGGGGGATTCGGCACTGAAGCTTTCTTT.

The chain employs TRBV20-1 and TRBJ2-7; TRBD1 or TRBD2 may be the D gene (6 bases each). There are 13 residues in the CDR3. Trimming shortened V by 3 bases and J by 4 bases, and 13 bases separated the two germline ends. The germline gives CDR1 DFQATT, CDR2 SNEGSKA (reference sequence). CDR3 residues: CSARVKGGYEQYV. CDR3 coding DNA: TGCAGTGCTAGGGTTAAAGGGGGGTACGAGCAGTACGTC.

The CDR3 region has the DNA TGCGCCAGCAGCCAAGCAGGGTGGAGCAATCAGCCCCAGCATTTT. Translation gives CASSQAGWSNQPQHF. The chain combines TRBV4-1 with TRBJ1-5, with D maybe TRBD1 (5 bases). Germline values: CDR1 MGHRA, CDR2 YSYEKL. V was clipped by 1 base and J by 1 base, with 8 bases between them. The CDR3 runs 15 residues.

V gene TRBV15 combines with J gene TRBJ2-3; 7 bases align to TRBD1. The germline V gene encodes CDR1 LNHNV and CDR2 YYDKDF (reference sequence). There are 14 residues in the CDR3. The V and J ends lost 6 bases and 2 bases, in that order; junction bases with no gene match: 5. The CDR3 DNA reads TGTGCCACCAGAGAGGGGGCTACCACAGATACGCAGTATTTT. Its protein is CATREGATTDTQYF.

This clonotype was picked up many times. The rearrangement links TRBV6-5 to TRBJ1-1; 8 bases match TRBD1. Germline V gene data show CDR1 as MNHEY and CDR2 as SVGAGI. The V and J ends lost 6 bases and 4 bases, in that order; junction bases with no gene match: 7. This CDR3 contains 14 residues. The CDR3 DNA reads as TGTGCCAGCAGCCCTGGACAGGGATTCACTGAAGCTTTCTTT. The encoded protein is CASSPGQGFTEAFF.

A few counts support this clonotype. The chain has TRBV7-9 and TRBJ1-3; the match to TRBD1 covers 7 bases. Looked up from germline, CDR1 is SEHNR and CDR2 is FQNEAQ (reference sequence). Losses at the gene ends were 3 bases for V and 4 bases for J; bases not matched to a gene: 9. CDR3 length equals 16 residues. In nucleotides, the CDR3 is TGTGCCAGCAGCTTCGAAGACAGGGCATACGGAAACACCATATATTTT. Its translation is CASSFEDRAYGNTIYF.

This CDR3 is CSARDRGNWYEQYF. The CDR3 DNA sequence: TGCAGTGCTAGAGACAGGGGGAATTGGTACGAGCAGTACTTC. This rearrangement joins TRBV20-1 to TRBJ2-7; TRBD1 aligns across 7 bases. This CDR3 has 14 amino acids. Germline CDR1 is DFQATT and CDR2 is SNEGSKA (reference sequence). Losses at the gene ends were 0 bases for V and 4 bases for J; bases not matched to a gene: 6.

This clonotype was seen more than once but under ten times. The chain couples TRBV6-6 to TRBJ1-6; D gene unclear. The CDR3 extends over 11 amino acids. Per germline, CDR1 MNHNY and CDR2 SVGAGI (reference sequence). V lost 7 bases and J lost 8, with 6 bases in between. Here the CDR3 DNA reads TGTGCCAGCAAGCTTGATTCACCCCTCCACTTT. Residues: CASKLDSPLHF.

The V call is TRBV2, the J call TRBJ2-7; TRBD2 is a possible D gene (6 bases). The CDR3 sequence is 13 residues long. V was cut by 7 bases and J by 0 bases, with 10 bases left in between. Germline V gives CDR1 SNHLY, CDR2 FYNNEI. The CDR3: CASKGTDSYEQYF. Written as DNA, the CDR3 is TGTGCCAGCAAGGGGACTGACTCCTACGAGCAGTACTTC.

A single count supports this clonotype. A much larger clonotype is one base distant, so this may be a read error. Here the CDR3 DNA reads TGTGCCACCAGCACCCAAGAGACCCAGTACTTC. As protein: CATSTQETQYF. The rearrangement uses TRBV15 and TRBJ2-5, with D hard to call. This CDR3 has 11 amino acids. The germline CDR1 and CDR2 sequences are LNHNV and YYDKDF (reference sequence). V was clipped by 4 bases and J by 1 base, with 1 base between them.

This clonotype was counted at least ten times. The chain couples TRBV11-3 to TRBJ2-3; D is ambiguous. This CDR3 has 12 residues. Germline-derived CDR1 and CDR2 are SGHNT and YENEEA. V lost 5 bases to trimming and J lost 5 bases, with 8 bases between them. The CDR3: CASSTRGDTQYF. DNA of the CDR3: TGTGCCAGCAGCACCCGTGGAGATACGCAGTATTTT.

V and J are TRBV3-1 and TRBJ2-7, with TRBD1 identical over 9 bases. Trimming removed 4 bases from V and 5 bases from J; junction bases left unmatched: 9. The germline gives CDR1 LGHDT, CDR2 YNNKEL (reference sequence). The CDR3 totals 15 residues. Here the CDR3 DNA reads TGTGCCAGCAGCCTTACCGGGACAGGGAATAACGAGCAGTACTTC. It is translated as CASSLTGTGNNEQYF.

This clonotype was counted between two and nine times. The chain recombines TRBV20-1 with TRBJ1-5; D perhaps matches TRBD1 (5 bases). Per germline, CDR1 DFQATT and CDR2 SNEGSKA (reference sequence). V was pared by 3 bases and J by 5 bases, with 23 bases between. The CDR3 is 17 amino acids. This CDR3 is CSASSSFKGRRDQPQHF. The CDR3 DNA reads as TGCAGTGCTAGTAGTTCGTTCAAGGGGCGGCGAGATCAGCCCCAGCATTTT.

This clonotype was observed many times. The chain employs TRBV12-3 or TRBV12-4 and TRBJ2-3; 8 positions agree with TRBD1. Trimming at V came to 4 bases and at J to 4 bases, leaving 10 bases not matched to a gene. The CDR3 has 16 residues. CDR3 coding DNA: TGTGCCAGCAGTTGGGACAGGACAAGTGGTGCAGATACGCAGTATTTT. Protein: CASSWDRTSGADTQYF.

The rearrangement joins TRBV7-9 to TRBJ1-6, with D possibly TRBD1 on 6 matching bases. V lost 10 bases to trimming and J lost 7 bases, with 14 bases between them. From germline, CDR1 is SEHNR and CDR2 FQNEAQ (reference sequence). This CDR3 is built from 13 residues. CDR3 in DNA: TGTGCCACCTTCGAGACAGGAAATTCACCCCTCCACTTT. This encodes CATFETGNSPLHF.

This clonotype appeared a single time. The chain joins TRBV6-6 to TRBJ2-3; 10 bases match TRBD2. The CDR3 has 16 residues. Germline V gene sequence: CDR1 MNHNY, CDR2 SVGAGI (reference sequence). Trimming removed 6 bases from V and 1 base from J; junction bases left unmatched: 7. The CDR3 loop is CASSQAGGGGTDTQYF. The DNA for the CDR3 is TGTGCCAGCAGCCAAGCGGGGGGGGGCGGCACAGATACGCAGTATTTT.

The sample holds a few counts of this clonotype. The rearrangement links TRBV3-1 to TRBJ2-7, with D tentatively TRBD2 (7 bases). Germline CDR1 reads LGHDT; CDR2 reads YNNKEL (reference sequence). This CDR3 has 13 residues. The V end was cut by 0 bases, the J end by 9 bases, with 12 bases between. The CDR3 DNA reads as TGTGCCAGCAGCCAAGAGCGGGGGCAGACGCAGTACGTC. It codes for CASSQERGQTQYV.

The chain's CDR3 is CASTDGPTYEQYF. The CDR3 DNA reads TGTGCCAGCACCGACGGGCCAACCTACGAGCAGTACTTC. The chain joins TRBV12-3 or TRBV12-4 to TRBJ2-7; no firm D call. The CDR3 runs to 13 residues. V lost 7 bases to trimming and J lost 2 bases, with 12 bases between them.

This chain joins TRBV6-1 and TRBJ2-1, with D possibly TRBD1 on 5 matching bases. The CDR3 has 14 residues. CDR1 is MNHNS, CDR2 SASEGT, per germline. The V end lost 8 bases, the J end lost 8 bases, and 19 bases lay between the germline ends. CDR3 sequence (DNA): TGTGCCAGCGCCCCGGACATCCTAGGGGATGAGCAGTTCTTC. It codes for CASAPDILGDEQFF.

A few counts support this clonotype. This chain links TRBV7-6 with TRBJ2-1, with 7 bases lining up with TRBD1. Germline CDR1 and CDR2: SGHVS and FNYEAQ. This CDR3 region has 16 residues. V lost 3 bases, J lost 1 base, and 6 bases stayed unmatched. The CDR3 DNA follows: TGTGCCAGCAGCTTCCAGGGGGTCGGTTCCTACAATGAGCAGTTCTTC. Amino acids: CASSFQGVGSYNEQFF.

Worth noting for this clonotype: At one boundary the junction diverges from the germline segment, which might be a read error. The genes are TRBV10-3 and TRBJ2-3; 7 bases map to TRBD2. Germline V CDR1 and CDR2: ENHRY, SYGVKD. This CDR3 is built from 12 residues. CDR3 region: CTMRTSTDTQYF. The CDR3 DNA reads TGTACCATGCGGACTAGTACAGATACGCAGTATTTT.

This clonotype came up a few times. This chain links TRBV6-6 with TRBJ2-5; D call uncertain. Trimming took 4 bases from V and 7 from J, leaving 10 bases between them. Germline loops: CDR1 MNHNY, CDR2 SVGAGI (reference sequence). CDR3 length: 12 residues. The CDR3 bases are TGTGCCAGCAGTTCCGGATGGGGGACCCAGTACTTC. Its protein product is CASSSGWGTQYF.

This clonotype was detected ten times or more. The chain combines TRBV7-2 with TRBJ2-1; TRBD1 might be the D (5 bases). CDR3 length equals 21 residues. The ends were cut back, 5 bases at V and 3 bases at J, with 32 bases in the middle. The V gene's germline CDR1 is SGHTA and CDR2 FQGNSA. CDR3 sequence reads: CASSPQSSVRPTGVYYNEQFF. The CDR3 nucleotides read TGTGCCAGCAGCCCTCAAAGTTCGGTGAGACCTACAGGAGTATACTACAATGAGCAGTTCTTC.

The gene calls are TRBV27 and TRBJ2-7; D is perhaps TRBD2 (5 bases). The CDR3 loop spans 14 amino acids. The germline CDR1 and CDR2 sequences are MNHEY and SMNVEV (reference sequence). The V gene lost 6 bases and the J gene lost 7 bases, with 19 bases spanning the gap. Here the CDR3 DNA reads TGTGCCAGCAGCCGCCTTTCGGGGATAGTGGAGCAGTACTTC. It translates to CASSRLSGIVEQYF.